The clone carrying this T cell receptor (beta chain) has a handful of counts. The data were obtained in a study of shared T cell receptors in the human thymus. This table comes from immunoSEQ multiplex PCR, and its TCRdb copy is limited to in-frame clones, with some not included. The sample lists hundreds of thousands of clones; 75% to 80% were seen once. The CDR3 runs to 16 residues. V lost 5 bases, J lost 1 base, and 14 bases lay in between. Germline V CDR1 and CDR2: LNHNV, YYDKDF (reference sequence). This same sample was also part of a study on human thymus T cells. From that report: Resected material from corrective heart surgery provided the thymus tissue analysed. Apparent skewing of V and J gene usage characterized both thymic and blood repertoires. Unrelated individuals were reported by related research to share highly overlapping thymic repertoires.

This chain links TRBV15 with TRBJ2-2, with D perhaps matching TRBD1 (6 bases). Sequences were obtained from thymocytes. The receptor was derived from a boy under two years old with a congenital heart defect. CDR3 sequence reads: CATSGRDKENTGELFF. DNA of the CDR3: TGTGCCACCAGCGGCCGGGACAAAGAGAACACCGGGGAGCTGTTTTTT.